This T cell receptor (beta chain) was captured in a study of control samples from healthy donors and cancer patients. Sequenced by immunoSEQ multiplex PCR; TCRdb stores in-frame clones only, minus some. The data hold some 150,000 clones, with less than 95% observed a single time. There are 14 residues in the CDR3. Trimming removed 4 bases from V and 3 bases from J, with 11 bases in between. Germline V gene lookup returns CDR1 SGHDT and CDR2 YYEEEE. The sample consisted of PBMCs. The J gene is TRBJ1-3, the V gene TRBV5-6; D is uncertain. This receptor was identified in a man aged 55 to 70 with colorectal cancer. Here the CDR3 reads CASSLQRFGNTIYF. In DNA, the CDR3 is TGTGCCAGCAGCCTACAAAGGTTTGGAAACACCATATATTTT.